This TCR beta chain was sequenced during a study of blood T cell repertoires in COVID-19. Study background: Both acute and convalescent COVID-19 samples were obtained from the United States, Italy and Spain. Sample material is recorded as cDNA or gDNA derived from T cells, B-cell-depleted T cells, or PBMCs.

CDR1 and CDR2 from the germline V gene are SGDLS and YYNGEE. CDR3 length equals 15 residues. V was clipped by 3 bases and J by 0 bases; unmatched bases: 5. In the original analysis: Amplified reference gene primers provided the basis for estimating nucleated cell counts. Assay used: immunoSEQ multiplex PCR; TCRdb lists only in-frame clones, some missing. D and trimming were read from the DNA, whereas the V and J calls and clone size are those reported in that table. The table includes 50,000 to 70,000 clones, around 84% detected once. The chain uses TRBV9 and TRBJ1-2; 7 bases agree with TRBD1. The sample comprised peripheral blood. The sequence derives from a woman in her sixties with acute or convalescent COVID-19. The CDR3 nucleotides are TGTGCCAGCAGCGCCCCCGGGACAGCTAACTATGGCTACACCTTC. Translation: CASSAPGTANYGYTF.